Listed below are T cell receptor beta chains from one sample, sequenced in a study of blood T cells in healthy people across ages. One entry per CDR3 protein, called by TCRdb with MiXCR from the 5' RACE reads. The table shows around 1.5 million distinct CDR3 sequences, with around 42% occurring only once. Input material: blood. These receptor sequences come from a woman aged 18-35 years in good health. The CDR3 runs from the conserved cysteine through the conserved F or W. A D gene is named only where the DNA matches it firmly. A row's size may be missing; if present it is once, few, many or a size class.

D gene	clone size	J gene	V gene	CDR3 DNA	CDR3 protein
.	.	TRBJ2-5	TRBV6-1	TGTGCCAGCAGTGAAGCGCAGACTGCCGGCAGAAAGACCCAGTACTTC	CASSEAQTAGRKTQYF
.	few	TRBJ2-2	TRBV10-3	TGTGCCACCCGTCTTAGTAGCGCCGGGAACACCGGGGAGCTGTTTTTT	CATRLSSAGNTGELFF
.	few	TRBJ1-6	TRBV25-1	TGTGCCAGCAGTGAAACAGAGAGAAATTCACCCCTCCACTTT	CASSETERNSPLHF
.	few	TRBJ2-3	TRBV4-1	TGCGCCAGCAGCCAAGATCCTGGGGGTACGCAGTATTTT	CASSQDPGGTQYF
.	.	TRBJ1-2	TRBV2	TGTGCCAGCAGTGAACGGACAGCTGCCACCTTC	CASSERTAATF
TRBD1	few	TRBJ2-7	TRBV6-5	TGTGCCAGCAAAGGGACAGGGATCCACGAGCAGTACTTC	CASKGTGIHEQYF
.	few	TRBJ2-7	TRBV6-5	TGTGCCAGCAGTTACTCTTTAAAACAGTCCGGGTCCTACGAGCAGTACTTC	CASSYSLKQSGSYEQYF
.	.	TRBJ2-1	TRBV12-3/TRBV12-4	TGTGCCAGCAGTTTAGTCGAGGGGGGTAGGACTAGGACCAGTAATGAGCAGTTCTTC	CASSLVEGGRTRTSNEQFF
.	few	TRBJ2-7	TRBV6-5	TGTGCCAGCTCCTCGACCATTAGTCACGAGCAGTACTTC	CASSSTISHEQYF
.	few	TRBJ2-1	TRBV10-3	TGTGCCATCAGTGAGTCCGGGGGTGAGAATGAGCAGTTCTTC	CAISESGGENEQFF
TRBD2	few	TRBJ2-2	TRBV7-9	TGTGCCAGCAGCTTATGGGGTCCTAGCGGGAGTAACACCGGGGAGCTGTTTTTT	CASSLWGPSGSNTGELFF
.	.	TRBJ2-7	TRBV9	TGTGCCAGCAGCGGGCGGGAAAGGCGCGAGCAGTACTTC	CASSGRERREQYF
.	.	TRBJ1-2	TRBV2	TGTGCCAGCAGTCCTTCGTCGGCAGGGTACGGCTACACCTTC	CASSPSSAGYGYTF
.	.	TRBJ1-1	TRBV7-9	TGTGCCAGCAGCGTTCCGCAAAGGAACACTGAAGCTTTCTTT	CASSVPQRNTEAFF
TRBD2	few	TRBJ2-3	TRBV29-1	TGCAGCGTTGAACAAGCGGGGGGGCCTGAGGATACGCAGTATTTT	CSVEQAGGPEDTQYF
.	.	TRBJ2-5	TRBV6-5	TGTGCCAGTAATAGGGGGAGCCAAGAGACCCAGTACTTC	CASNRGSQETQYF
.	few	TRBJ2-3	TRBV3-1	TGTGCCAGCAGCCAAGATCTACTAGTACCAGATACGCAGTATTTT	CASSQDLLVPDTQYF
TRBD1	.	TRBJ1-5	TRBV2	TGTGCCAGCAGCCCTTGGGCAGGGGGCGTTCAGCCCCAGCATTTT	CASSPWAGGVQPQHF
TRBD2	few	TRBJ2-3	TRBV3-1	TGTGCCAGCAGCCGCGCGACTAGCGGTGGTACAGATACGCAGTATTTT	CASSRATSGGTDTQYF
.	few	TRBJ1-2	TRBV29-1	TGCAGCGTTGAGAATCTTGAGTCTGGCTACACCTTC	CSVENLESGYTF
.	.	TRBJ1-1	TRBV12-3/TRBV12-4	TGTGCCAGCAGTACTCAGGGGTATGGGACTGAAGCTTTCTTT	CASSTQGYGTEAFF
TRBD1	.	TRBJ1-6	TRBV6-5	TGTGCCAGCCAGCTTAAAACCGGGACAGGGCTGAATTCACCCCTCCACTTT	CASQLKTGTGLNSPLHF
.	.	TRBJ2-3	TRBV4-1	TGCGCCAGCAGCCACGATGAAGTAGTGGGGGTCCGGGCAGATACGCAGTATTTT	CASSHDEVVGVRADTQYF
.	.	TRBJ2-7	TRBV12-3/TRBV12-4	TGTGCCAGCAGTCGTTCCTCAGGTACGGTCGAGCAGTACTTC	CASSRSSGTVEQYF
.	.	TRBJ2-7	TRBV7-3	TGTGTCAGCAGCGTCATCGCAGGCGACGAGCAGTACTTC	CVSSVIAGDEQYF
.	few	TRBJ2-6	TRBV30	TGTGCCTGGGGCCCTCCTGGGGCCAACGTCCTGACTTTC	CAWGPPGANVLTF
.	.	TRBJ1-6	TRBV6-6	TGTGCCAGCACCACTGAACAGTCCTGGTCACCCCTCCACTTT	CASTTEQSWSPLHF
.	once	TRBJ1-2	TRBV4-1	TGCGCCAGCAGCCCCCTCCTAGTGGATGGCTACACCTTC	CASSPLLVDGYTF
.	few	TRBJ1-2	TRBV4-1	TGCGCCAGCAGCCAAGTCGGTCAGCGCCGGGGCTACACCTTC	CASSQVGQRRGYTF
TRBD2	.	TRBJ2-1	TRBV10-3	TGTGCCATCAGCGTCCCCCCTAGCGGGGGAGGGAATGAGCAGTTCTTC	CAISVPPSGGGNEQFF
.	.	TRBJ1-5	TRBV7-2	TGTGCCAGCAGCTTAGTAGGCGGATATAGCAATCAGCCCCAGCATTTT	CASSLVGGYSNQPQHF
TRBD2	.	TRBJ2-3	TRBV9	TGTGCCAGCAGCGTCCTTGGGGTAGCGGGGGGACGCACAGATACGCAGTATTTT	CASSVLGVAGGRTDTQYF
TRBD2	.	TRBJ2-7	TRBV20-1	TGCAGTGCTGGACGGACTAGCGGGGGGGGCGAGCAGTACTTC	CSAGRTSGGGEQYF
TRBD1	few	TRBJ1-6	TRBV10-3	TGTGCCATCAGTGAGACAGGGGACCCTAATTCACCCCTCCACTTT	CAISETGDPNSPLHF
TRBD1	few	TRBJ2-1	TRBV6-1	TGTGCCAGCAGTGAGCGGACAGGGGCTAGGGATGAGCAGTTCTTC	CASSERTGARDEQFF
TRBD2	.	TRBJ2-1	TRBV7-6	TGTGCCAGCGGTCCTCAGGGCATAGCGGGGGGGTCCTACAATGAGCAGTTCTTC	CASGPQGIAGGSYNEQFF
.	once	TRBJ2-5	TRBV4-2	TGTGCCAGCAGCCAAGTGGGGCCCTCCTTAGCGGTACAAAAAGAGACCCAGTACTTC	CASSQVGPSLAVQKETQYF
.	.	TRBJ2-1	TRBV10-3	TGTGCCATCAGTGTAGTTGGCAGGACGGACAATGAGCAGTTCTTC	CAISVVGRTDNEQFF
.	.	TRBJ2-5	TRBV20-1	TGCAGTGCTTCCCCCGCAGAGGGCGGGGTAGAGACCCAGTACTTC	CSASPAEGGVETQYF
TRBD1	.	TRBJ1-1	TRBV25-1	TGTGCCGGCGGTCAACAGGGGTTGAACACTGAAGCTTTCTTT	CAGGQQGLNTEAFF
.	.	TRBJ1-2	TRBV28	TGTGCCAGCAGCAGGAGCTCCTATGGCTACACCTTC	CASSRSSYGYTF
.	.	TRBJ2-1	TRBV12-3/TRBV12-4	TGTGCCAGCACACTCGGGGGCTCCTACAATGAGCAGTTCTTC	CASTLGGSYNEQFF
.	few	TRBJ2-5	TRBV28	TGTGCCAGCACCGGGGGAAGGCAAGAGACCCAGTACTTC	CASTGGRQETQYF
.	few	TRBJ2-7	TRBV6-5	TGTGCCAGCAGTTACCGGGAAGGGACTCCCTACGAGCAGTACTTC	CASSYREGTPYEQYF
.	.	TRBJ1-2	TRBV6-5	TGTGCCAGCAGTTACGGGGGGTGGGACTATGGCTACACCTTC	CASSYGGWDYGYTF
.	.	TRBJ2-5	TRBV28	TGTGCCAGCAGTTTACGGGTGGGACGGATAGAAGAGACCCAGTACTTC	CASSLRVGRIEETQYF
.	few	TRBJ2-3	TRBV3-1	TGTGCCAGCAGCCTAATACTAGAAGATACGCAGTATTTT	CASSLILEDTQYF
TRBD1	.	TRBJ2-7	TRBV29-1	TGCAGCGCCCAGGGACAGGGGAGAGAAGAGCAGTACTTC	CSAQGQGREEQYF
.	.	TRBJ1-6	TRBV7-2	TGTGCCAGCAGCTTAGCATGGCAGGGTAATTCACCCCTCCACTTT	CASSLAWQGNSPLHF